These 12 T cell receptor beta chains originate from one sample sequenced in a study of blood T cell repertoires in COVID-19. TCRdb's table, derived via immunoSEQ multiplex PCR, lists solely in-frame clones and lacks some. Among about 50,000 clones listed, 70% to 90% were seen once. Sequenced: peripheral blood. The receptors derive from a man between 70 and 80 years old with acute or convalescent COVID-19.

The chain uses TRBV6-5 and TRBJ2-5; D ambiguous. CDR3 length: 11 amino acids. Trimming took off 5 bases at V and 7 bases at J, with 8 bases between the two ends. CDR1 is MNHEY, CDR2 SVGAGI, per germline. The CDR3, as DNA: TGTGCCAGCAGTCCTTCCGGGACCCAGTACTTC. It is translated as CASSPSGTQYF.

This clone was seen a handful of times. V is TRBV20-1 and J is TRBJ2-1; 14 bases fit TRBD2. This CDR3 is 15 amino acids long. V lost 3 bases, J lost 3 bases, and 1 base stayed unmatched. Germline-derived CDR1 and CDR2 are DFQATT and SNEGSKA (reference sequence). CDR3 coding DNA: TGCAGTGCTAGTGGGACTAGCGGGAGCTACAATGAGCAGTTCTTC. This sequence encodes CSASGTSGSYNEQFF.

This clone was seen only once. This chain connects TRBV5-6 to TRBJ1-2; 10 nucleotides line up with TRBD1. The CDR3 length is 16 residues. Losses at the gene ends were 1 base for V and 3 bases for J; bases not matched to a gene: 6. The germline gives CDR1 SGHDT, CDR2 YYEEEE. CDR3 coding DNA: TGTGCCAGCAGCTTGCGGACAGGGGGAGATCACTATGGCTACACCTTC. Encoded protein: CASSLRTGGDHYGYTF.

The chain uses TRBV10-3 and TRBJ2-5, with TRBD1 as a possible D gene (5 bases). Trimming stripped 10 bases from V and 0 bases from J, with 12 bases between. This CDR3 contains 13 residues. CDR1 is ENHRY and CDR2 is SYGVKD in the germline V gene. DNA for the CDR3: TGTGCCACTATGACAGAGTACCAAGAGACCCAGTACTTC. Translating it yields CATMTEYQETQYF.

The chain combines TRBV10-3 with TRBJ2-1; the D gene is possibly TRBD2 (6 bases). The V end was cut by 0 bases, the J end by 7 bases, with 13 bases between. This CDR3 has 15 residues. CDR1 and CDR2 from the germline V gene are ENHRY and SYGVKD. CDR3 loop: CAISESVEGRNEQFF. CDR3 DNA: TGTGCCATCAGTGAGTCGGTCGAGGGGAGGAATGAGCAGTTCTTC.

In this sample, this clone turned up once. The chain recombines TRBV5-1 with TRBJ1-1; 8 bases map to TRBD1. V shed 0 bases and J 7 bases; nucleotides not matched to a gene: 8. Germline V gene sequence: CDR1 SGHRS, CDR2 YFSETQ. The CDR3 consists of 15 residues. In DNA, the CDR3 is TGCGCCAGCAGCTTGGTGCGGACAGGGATAGATGAAGCTTTCTTT. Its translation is CASSLVRTGIDEAFF.

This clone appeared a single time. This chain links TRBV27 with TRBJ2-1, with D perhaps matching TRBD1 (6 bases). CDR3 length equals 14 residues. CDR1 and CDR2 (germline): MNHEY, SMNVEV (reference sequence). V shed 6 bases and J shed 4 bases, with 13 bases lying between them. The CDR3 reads CASSRQGSYNEQFF. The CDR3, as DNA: TGTGCCAGCAGCCGCCAGGGGTCATACAATGAGCAGTTCTTC.

DNA of the CDR3: TGTGCCAGTAGTATTACCGGGGGACGCGAGCAGTACTTC. It yields the protein CASSITGGREQYF. This chain joins TRBV19 and TRBJ2-7; D might be TRBD2 (6 bases). The CDR3 has 13 residues. Germline V gene sequence: CDR1 LNHDA, CDR2 SQIVND (reference sequence). Trimming removed 3 bases at V and 6 bases at J, with 12 bases between.

The DNA of the CDR3 is TGTGCCAGCAGTTTACGCCCGGGACAGATTAATGAAAAACTGTTTTTT. Protein sequence: CASSLRPGQINEKLFF. The chain carries TRBV27 and TRBJ1-4; 7 bases line up with TRBD1. J gave up 4 bases and V 2 bases, and 7 bases lay outside the gene matches. This CDR3 contains 16 residues. Looked up from germline, CDR1 is MNHEY and CDR2 is SMNVEV (reference sequence).

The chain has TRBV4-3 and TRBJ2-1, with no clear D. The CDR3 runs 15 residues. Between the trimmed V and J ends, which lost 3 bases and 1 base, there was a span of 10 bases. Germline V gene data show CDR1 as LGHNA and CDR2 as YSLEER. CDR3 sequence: CASSHSEFSYNEQFF. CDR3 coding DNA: TGCGCCAGCAGCCATTCAGAATTTTCCTACAATGAGCAGTTCTTC.

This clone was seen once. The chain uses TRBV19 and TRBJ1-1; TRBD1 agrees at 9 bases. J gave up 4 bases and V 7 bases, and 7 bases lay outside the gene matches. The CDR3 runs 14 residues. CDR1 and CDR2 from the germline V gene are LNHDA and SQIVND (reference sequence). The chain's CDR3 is CASTLTGGSTEAFF. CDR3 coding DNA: TGTGCCAGTACCTTGACAGGGGGGTCCACTGAAGCTTTCTTT.

The CDR3 DNA reads as TGCAGCGTTAATACAGGGGGAGGGGTAAATGAAAAACTGTTTTTT. This gives the protein CSVNTGGGVNEKLFF. J is TRBJ1-4 and V is TRBV29-1; TRBD1 matches 8 bases. The V segment lost 5 bases and the J segment 5 bases; nucleotides outside the gene matches: 10. This CDR3 contains 15 residues. Germline-derived CDR1 and CDR2 are SQVTM and ANQGSEA.